The 18 T cell receptor beta chains below all came from one sample that was sequenced in a study of shared clonotypes between healthy human individuals. Here immunoSEQ multiplex PCR was the method, and the copy in TCRdb shows in-frame clones only, minus some. The data hold some 1 million clones, with 65% to 75% observed a single time. Sequenced input: memory CD4+ T cells sorted from blood. Subset indicated: CD45RA-negative fraction. Source of these receptors: a man between 18 and 35 years old in good health.

The chain carries TRBV7-9 and TRBJ2-7, with unresolved D. Germline V gene data show CDR1 as SEHNR and CDR2 as FQNEAQ (reference sequence). The CDR3 runs 15 residues. The V gene lost 1 base and the J gene lost 5 bases, with 15 bases spanning the gap. The CDR3 region is CASSLVGLGGDEQYF. The CDR3 DNA reads TGTGCCAGCAGCTTAGTAGGTCTTGGTGGGGACGAGCAGTACTTC.

This rearrangement joins TRBV30 to TRBJ2-1; perhaps TRBD2 as D (5 bases). V lost 2 bases and J lost 5, with 10 bases in between. Germline CDR1 is GTSNPN and CDR2 is SVGIG (reference sequence). There are 13 residues in the CDR3. The CDR3 sequence is CAWSPWRNNEQFF. The DNA for the CDR3 is TGTGCCTGGAGTCCCTGGAGGAACAATGAGCAGTTCTTC.

This clone turned up a few times. The chain links TRBV2 to TRBJ2-1; D is perhaps TRBD2 (5 bases). Germline V gene sequence: CDR1 SNHLY, CDR2 FYNNEI. V lost 4 bases and J 8 bases, leaving 18 bases between the germline ends. This CDR3 has 15 residues. For the CDR3, the DNA is TGTGCCAGCAGTGGAGAGGGCCTCCGTTCCCATGAGCAGTTCTTC. Protein sequence: CASSGEGLRSHEQFF.

This clone was picked up one time. The J gene is TRBJ1-1, the V gene TRBV5-1; 9 nucleotides align to TRBD1. The V and J ends lost 3 bases and 5 bases, in that order; junction bases with no gene match: 11. The V gene's germline CDR1 is SGHRS and CDR2 YFSETQ. The CDR3 covers 16 residues. The CDR3: CASSSGGQGRRTEAFF. CDR3 sequence (DNA): TGCGCCAGCAGCTCGGGAGGACAGGGGAGGAGAACTGAAGCTTTCTTT.

This clone has ten or more counts. The gene calls are TRBV19 and TRBJ2-2; D is perhaps TRBD1 (5 bases). V lost 3 bases and J lost 6, with 11 bases in between. This CDR3 is built from 14 residues. CDR1 and CDR2 (germline): LNHDA, SQIVND (reference sequence). The CDR3 region is CASSILAGPGELFF. The CDR3 nucleotides are TGTGCCAGTAGTATTTTGGCAGGGCCCGGGGAGCTGTTTTTT.

This clone has just a few counts. V is TRBV30 and J is TRBJ1-5, with a possible D match to TRBD1 (6 bases). CDR1 is GTSNPN and CDR2 is SVGIG in the germline V gene (reference sequence). The CDR3 sequence is 14 residues long. Trimming took 5 bases from V and 3 from J, leaving 14 bases between them. The CDR3 region is CAWALGADNQPQHF. The DNA of the CDR3 is TGTGCCTGGGCCCTGGGGGCAGACAATCAGCCCCAGCATTTT.

The V gene is TRBV5-4, the J gene TRBJ2-6; the match to TRBD1 covers 10 bases. Losses at the gene ends were 5 bases for V and 2 bases for J; bases not matched to a gene: 7. Germline CDR1 and CDR2: SGHNT and YYREEE (reference sequence). The CDR3 runs 17 residues. CDR3: CASSSGTGVAGANVLTF. As DNA, the CDR3 is TGTGCCAGCAGTTCCGGGACAGGGGTGGCTGGGGCCAACGTCCTGACTTTC.

The rearrangement links TRBV28 to TRBJ2-2, with 8 bases that match TRBD2. Losses at the gene ends were 8 bases for V and 5 bases for J; bases not matched to a gene: 10. This CDR3 has 15 residues. Germline V gene data show CDR1 as MDHEN and CDR2 as SYDVKM. CDR3 bases: TGTGCCAGCTCAAAAGCGGGGGCTAATACCGGGGAGCTGTTTTTT. This translates into CASSKAGANTGELFF.

The CDR3 DNA is TGTGCCAGTAGTGTAACGACAGGGACGGGCGAAAAACTGTTTTTT. The encoded protein is CASSVTTGTGEKLFF. The chain is built from TRBV19 and TRBJ1-4; 7 bases fit TRBD1. This CDR3 comprises 15 residues. Germline CDR1 is LNHDA and CDR2 is SQIVND (reference sequence). J was trimmed by 8 bases and V by 5 bases; bases with no gene match: 11.

This sequence joins TRBV2 and TRBJ1-4; a possible D gene is TRBD1 (5 bases). The CDR3 is 16 amino acids. CDR1 is SNHLY, CDR2 FYNNEI, per germline. V lost 6 bases to trimming and J lost 3 bases, with 17 bases between them. This CDR3 reads CASSGGGWEANEKLFF. The CDR3 DNA reads TGTGCCAGCAGCGGGGGAGGGTGGGAGGCTAATGAAAAACTGTTTTTT.

CDR3 region: CASSLPTSGDTGELFF. In DNA, the CDR3 is TGTGCCAGCAGCCTGCCGACTAGCGGGGACACCGGGGAGCTGTTTTTT. The genes are TRBV5-4 and TRBJ2-2, with 11 nucleotides matching TRBD2. V shed 4 bases, J shed 3 bases, and the junction held 5 bases outside the gene matches. The CDR3 runs to 16 residues. CDR1 and CDR2 (germline): SGHNT, YYREEE (reference sequence).

This clone has more than one count but fewer than ten. The chain employs TRBV2 and TRBJ2-3; D might be TRBD1 (6 bases). Trimming stripped 6 bases from V and 0 bases from J, with 13 bases between. Germline-derived CDR1 and CDR2 are SNHLY and FYNNEI. This CDR3 spans 15 amino acids. The CDR3 spells CASRKPGVSTDTQYF. The CDR3 nucleotides are TGTGCCAGCAGAAAGCCAGGGGTTAGCACAGATACGCAGTATTTT.

The chain recombines TRBV11-2 with TRBJ2-7, with D maybe TRBD1 (5 bases). The germline V gene encodes CDR1 SGHAT and CDR2 FQNNGV. V dropped 7 bases and J dropped 0 bases, with 19 bases sitting between them. The CDR3 runs 16 residues. The CDR3 region is CASTKRGEISSYEQYF. As DNA, the CDR3 is TGTGCCAGCACTAAAAGGGGTGAGATTAGCTCCTACGAGCAGTACTTC.

The rearrangement links TRBV4-3 to TRBJ2-3; 7 bases fit TRBD2. The germline V gene has CDR1 LGHNA and CDR2 YSLEER. V shed 3 bases and J 3 bases; nucleotides not matched to a gene: 12. This CDR3 has 17 residues. CDR3 region: CASSHSTGTTWTDTQYF. The CDR3 nucleotides read TGCGCCAGCAGCCATTCAACCGGGACTACCTGGACAGATACGCAGTATTTT.

The rearrangement links TRBV5-1 to TRBJ1-4; tentative D call: TRBD1 (5 bases). In germline, CDR1 is SGHRS, CDR2 YFSETQ. The length of the CDR3 is 18 residues. V lost 0 bases and J 7 bases, leaving 22 bases between the germline ends. Here the CDR3 DNA reads TGCGCCAGCAGCTTGGGTCCCCCACGAGGGGTAGGGTCTGAAAAACTGTTTTTT. Residues: CASSLGPPRGVGSEKLFF.

This clone was counted many times. The rearrangement uses TRBV6-5 and TRBJ2-7; D uncertain. V gave up 0 bases and J gave up 3 bases, with 9 bases separating them. Germline assignment: CDR1 MNHEY and CDR2 SVGAGI. The CDR3 covers 14 residues. CDR3 DNA: TGTGCCAGCAGTTACTCATGGACGGGCTACGAGCAGTACTTC. It yields the protein CASSYSWTGYEQYF.

The genes are TRBV7-8 and TRBJ2-2; D not certain. Germline CDR1 SGHVS, CDR2 FQNEAQ. V was clipped by 3 bases and J by 1 base, with 12 bases between them. The CDR3 is 16 amino acids. The CDR3 reads CASSLLRRQNTGELFF. CDR3 DNA: TGTGCCAGCAGCTTGTTGCGTCGGCAGAACACCGGGGAGCTGTTTTTT.

The chain carries TRBV2 and TRBJ2-1; D might be TRBD2 (5 bases). This CDR3 contains 12 residues. The V end lost 3 bases, the J end lost 10 bases, and 10 bases lay between the germline ends. Germline V gene data show CDR1 as SNHLY and CDR2 as FYNNEI. The CDR3 nucleotides are TGTGCCAGCAGTGACTCGGGAAACGAGCAGTTCTTC. It translates to CASSDSGNEQFF.